The 15 T cell receptor beta chains given below trace back to one sample, sequenced in a study of blood T cell repertoires in COVID-19. Using immunoSEQ multiplex PCR, the repertoire was profiled, and TCRdb retains in-frame clones only, with some absent. In the table there are 350,000 to 400,000 clones, around 92% of which are singletons. The source material was peripheral blood. These receptors were obtained from a woman in her twenties or thirties with COVID-19, enrolled during active disease.

This clone was recorded once. V usage is TRBV6-5 and J usage is TRBJ2-5; tentative D call: TRBD1 (6 bases). The CDR3 runs 14 residues. Trimming cost V 0 bases and J 7 bases, with 12 bases left between them. The germline V gene encodes CDR1 MNHEY and CDR2 SVGAGI. CDR3 protein: CASSYSNREGTQYF. The CDR3 coding sequence is TGTGCCAGCAGTTACTCGAACAGGGAAGGGACCCAGTACTTC.

The chain has TRBV11-2 and TRBJ2-7, with a weak D call TRBD1 (7 bases). The germline gives CDR1 SGHAT, CDR2 FQNNGV. The CDR3 length is 15 residues. Trimming stripped 3 bases from V and 12 bases from J, with 24 bases between. In DNA form, the CDR3 reads TGTGCCAGCAGCTTCCCGGATGCAGGGGGGACGACGCGGTACTTC. This encodes CASSFPDAGGTTRYF.

This clone appeared once. The V and J genes are TRBV7-2 and TRBJ2-3; TRBD2 matches at 9 bases. This CDR3 has 17 amino acids. Looked up from germline, CDR1 is SGHTA and CDR2 is FQGNSA. Unmatched junction bases numbered 7, after V lost 2 bases and J lost 1 base. The CDR3: CASSLNPSGMGTDTQYF. In DNA, the CDR3 is TGTGCCAGCAGCTTAAACCCTAGCGGGATGGGCACAGATACGCAGTATTTT.

The J gene is TRBJ1-3, the V gene TRBV6-2 or TRBV6-3, with TRBD1 as a possible D gene (5 bases). The germline CDR1 and CDR2 sequences are MNHEY and SVGEGT. Trimming stripped 6 bases from V and 0 bases from J, with 9 bases between. The CDR3 runs 14 residues. As DNA, the CDR3 is TGTGCCAGCAGCGGGACTGTCTCTGGAAACACCATATATTTT. It encodes CASSGTVSGNTIYF.

The chain employs TRBV30 and TRBJ2-1; TRBD2 matches 11 bases. V was clipped by 1 base and J by 6 bases; unmatched bases: 5. This CDR3 spans 15 amino acids. Germline CDR1 GTSNPN, CDR2 SVGIG (reference sequence). CDR3 DNA: TGTGCCTGGAGTGGTGGGACTAGCGGAACCAATGAGCAGTTCTTC. This translates into CAWSGGTSGTNEQFF.

The CDR3 region is CASSWRQDAYNSPLHF. CDR3 DNA sequence: TGTGCCAGCAGTTGGAGACAGGATGCCTATAATTCACCCCTCCACTTT. The V gene is TRBV5-5, the J gene TRBJ1-6; a possible D gene is TRBD1 (6 bases). The CDR3 length is 16 residues. V was shortened by 5 bases and J by 2 bases, with 14 bases between the two germline ends. Germline CDR1 and CDR2: SGHKS and YYEKEE (reference sequence).

J is TRBJ2-7 and V is TRBV19; TRBD1 matches 8 bases. The CDR3 is 13 amino acids. Germline CDR1 and CDR2: LNHDA and SQIVND (reference sequence). J was trimmed by 6 bases and V by 5 bases; bases with no gene match: 6. CDR3 loop: CASSSTRGREQYF. The CDR3 DNA sequence: TGTGCCAGTAGTTCAACCAGGGGGCGCGAGCAGTACTTC.

This clone was picked up a small number of times. This chain links TRBV7-2 with TRBJ1-1; D gene unclear. CDR3 length: 14 residues. V lost 5 bases, J lost 2 bases, and 12 bases lay in between. Looked up from germline, CDR1 is SGHTA and CDR2 is FQGNSA. The CDR3 is CASSPSRGNTEAFF. DNA for the CDR3: TGTGCCAGCAGCCCGTCGCGGGGTAACACTGAAGCTTTCTTT.

The chain employs TRBV11-2 and TRBJ2-7, with TRBD1 identical over 9 bases. V was pared by 0 bases and J by 0 bases, with 3 bases of the junction left unmatched. Germline V gives CDR1 SGHAT, CDR2 FQNNGV. The CDR3 contains 16 residues. The DNA for the CDR3 is TGTGCCAGCAGCTTAGATCTGGGACAGGGCTCCTACGAGCAGTACTTC. It codes for CASSLDLGQGSYEQYF.

This clone was seen more than once but under ten times. The J gene is TRBJ1-1, the V gene TRBV29-1; no definite D call. Germline loops: CDR1 SQVTM, CDR2 ANQGSEA. The CDR3 is made up of 13 amino acids. Trimming stripped 0 bases from V and 1 base from J, with 6 bases between. The CDR3 region is CSVEEQSNTEAFF. The CDR3 DNA reads TGCAGCGTTGAAGAACAGTCGAACACTGAAGCTTTCTTT.

The rearrangement uses TRBV6-1 and TRBJ1-6; no clear D gene. The CDR3 is made up of 17 amino acids. Trimming left V 0 bases short and J 0 bases short, with 9 bases between. Germline V gene sequence: CDR1 MNHNS, CDR2 SASEGT. The CDR3 region has the DNA TGTGCCAGCAGTGAAGCGAACATTGGCTCCTATAATTCACCCCTCCACTTT. The encoded protein is CASSEANIGSYNSPLHF.

V gene TRBV7-2 combines with J gene TRBJ1-2; 8 bases align to TRBD1. J gave up 6 bases and V 2 bases, and 5 bases lay outside the gene matches. Germline assignment: CDR1 SGHTA and CDR2 FQGNSA. The CDR3 spans 14 residues. For the CDR3, the DNA is TGTGCCAGCAGCTTAAACGCCAGGGGGCATGGCTACACCTTC. This encodes CASSLNARGHGYTF.

The chain uses TRBV7-9 and TRBJ1-1; TRBD1 is a possible D gene (6 bases). V shed 4 bases and J shed 7 bases, with 13 bases lying between them. The CDR3 has 13 amino acids. CDR1 is SEHNR and CDR2 is FQNEAQ in the germline V gene (reference sequence). CDR3 region: CASSSRGSGEAFF. In DNA form, the CDR3 reads TGTGCCAGCAGCTCCAGGGGTTCTGGTGAAGCTTTCTTT.

This rearrangement joins TRBV5-1 to TRBJ2-1; 8 bases are shared with TRBD2. Germline V lookup: CDR1 SGHRS, CDR2 YFSETQ. The CDR3 sequence is 16 residues long. V shed 0 bases and J 6 bases; nucleotides not matched to a gene: 8. The CDR3 DNA reads as TGCGCCAGCAGCTTGGAGGGGCGGCTAGCGGGCAATGAGCAGTTCTTC. Amino acid sequence: CASSLEGRLAGNEQFF. The full variable domain, completed using reference TRBV5-1 and TRBJ2-1, is KAGVTQTPRYLIKTRGQQVTLSCSPISGHRSVSWYQQTPGQGLQFLFEYFSETQRNKGNFPGRFSGRQFSNSRSEMNVSTLELGDSALYLCASSLEGRLAGNEQFFGPGTRLTVL.

The chain combines TRBV4-3 with TRBJ2-2, with D possibly being TRBD2 (5 bases). Trimming removed 1 base from V and 0 bases from J, with 12 bases in between. Per germline, CDR1 LGHNA and CDR2 YSLEER. The CDR3 consists of 17 residues. The CDR3 loop reads CASSQVGGSSNTGELFF. DNA of the CDR3: TGCGCCAGCAGCCAAGTTGGAGGCTCTTCGAACACCGGGGAGCTGTTTTTT.